This TCR beta chain was sequenced during a study of blood T cell repertoires in COVID-19. Produced via immunoSEQ multiplex PCR; TCRdb's table is partial and in-frame only. The sample holds about 240,000 clones, 75% to 90% seen once. Germline-derived CDR1 and CDR2 are KGHSH and LQKENI. The CDR3 has 14 residues. Deletions cut 5 bases from V and 0 bases from J, with 10 bases between. The source is a man in his sixties who had recovered from COVID-19. Sequenced input: peripheral blood. The V gene is TRBV18, the J gene TRBJ1-1, with D perhaps matching TRBD1 (5 bases). DNA for the CDR3: TGTGCCAGCTCATCAGGGTCCATGAACACTGAAGCTTTCTTT. Its protein is CASSSGSMNTEAFF.